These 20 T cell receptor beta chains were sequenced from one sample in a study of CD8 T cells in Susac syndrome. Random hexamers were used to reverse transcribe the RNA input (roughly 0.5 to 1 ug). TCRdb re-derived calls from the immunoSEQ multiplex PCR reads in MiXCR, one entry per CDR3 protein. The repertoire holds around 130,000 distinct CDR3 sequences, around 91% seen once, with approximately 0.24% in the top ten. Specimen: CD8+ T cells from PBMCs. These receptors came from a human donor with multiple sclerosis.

The CDR3 protein is CASSRNGANEQYF. CDR3 in DNA: TGTGCCAGCAGCCGTAATGGGGCTAACGAGCAGTACTTC. The gene calls are TRBV7-6 and TRBJ2-7, with D maybe TRBD1 (5 bases). Germline lookup yields CDR1 SGHVS and CDR2 FNYEAQ. The CDR3 consists of 13 residues. Trimming shortened V by 5 bases and J by 5 bases, and 13 bases separated the two germline ends.

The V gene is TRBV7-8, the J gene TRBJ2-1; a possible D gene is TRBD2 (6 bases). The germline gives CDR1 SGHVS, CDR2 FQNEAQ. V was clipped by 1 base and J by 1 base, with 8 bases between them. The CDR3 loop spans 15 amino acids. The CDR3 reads CASSLGTMSYNEQFF. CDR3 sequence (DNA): TGTGCCAGCAGCTTAGGGACTATGTCCTACAATGAGCAGTTCTTC.

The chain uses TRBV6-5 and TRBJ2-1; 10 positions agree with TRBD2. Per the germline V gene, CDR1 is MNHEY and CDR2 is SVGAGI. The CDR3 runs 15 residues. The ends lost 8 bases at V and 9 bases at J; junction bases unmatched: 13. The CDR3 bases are TGTGCCAGCGAATCGCTAGCGGGAGATCCAGGTGAGCAGTTCTTC. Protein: CASESLAGDPGEQFF.

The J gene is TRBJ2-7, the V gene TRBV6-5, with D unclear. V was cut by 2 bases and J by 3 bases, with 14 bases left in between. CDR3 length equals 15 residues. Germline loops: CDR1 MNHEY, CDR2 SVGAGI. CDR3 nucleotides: TGTGCCAGCAGTTACGGGCAGGTATACGGCTACGAGCAGTACTTC. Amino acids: CASSYGQVYGYEQYF.

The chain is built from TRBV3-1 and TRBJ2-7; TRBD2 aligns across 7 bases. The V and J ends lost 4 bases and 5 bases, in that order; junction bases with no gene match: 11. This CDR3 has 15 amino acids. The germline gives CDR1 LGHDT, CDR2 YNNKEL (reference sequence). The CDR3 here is CASSRLPRAGDEQYF. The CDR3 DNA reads TGTGCCAGCAGCCGCCTACCCCGGGCGGGAGACGAGCAGTACTTC.

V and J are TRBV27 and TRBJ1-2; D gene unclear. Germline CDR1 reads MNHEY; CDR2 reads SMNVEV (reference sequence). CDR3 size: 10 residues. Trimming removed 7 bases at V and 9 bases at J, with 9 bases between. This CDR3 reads CASTEWCYTF. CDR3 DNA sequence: TGTGCCAGCACCGAATGGTGCTACACCTTC.

The CDR3 reads CSVPGSETQYF. The CDR3 DNA is TGCAGCGTTCCTGGGTCGGAGACCCAGTACTTC. The chain joins TRBV29-1 to TRBJ2-5; no firm D call. The CDR3 contains 11 residues. CDR1 is SQVTM and CDR2 is ANQGSEA in the germline V gene. Trimming took 5 bases from V and 5 from J, leaving 9 bases between them.

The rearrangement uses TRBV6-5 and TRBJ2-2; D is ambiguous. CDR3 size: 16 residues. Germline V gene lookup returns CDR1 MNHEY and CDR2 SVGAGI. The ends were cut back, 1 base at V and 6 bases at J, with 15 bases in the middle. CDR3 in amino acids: CASSYFVRGVSGELFF. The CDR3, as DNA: TGTGCCAGCAGTTACTTTGTTCGAGGAGTTTCCGGGGAGCTGTTTTTT.

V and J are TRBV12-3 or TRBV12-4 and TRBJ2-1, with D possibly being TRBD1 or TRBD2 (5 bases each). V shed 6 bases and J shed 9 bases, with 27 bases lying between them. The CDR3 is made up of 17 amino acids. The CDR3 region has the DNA TGTGCCAGCAGAGGGACCTTGTTGGGGTACGGTAGCATTGAGCAGTTCTTC. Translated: CASRGTLLGYGSIEQFF.

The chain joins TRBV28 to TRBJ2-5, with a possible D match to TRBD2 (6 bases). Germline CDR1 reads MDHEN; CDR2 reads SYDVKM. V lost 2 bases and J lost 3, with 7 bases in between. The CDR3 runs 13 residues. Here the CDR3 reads CASSLPGEETQYF. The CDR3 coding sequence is TGTGCCAGCAGTTTACCGGGAGAAGAGACCCAGTACTTC. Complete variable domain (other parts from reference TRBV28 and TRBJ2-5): DVKVTQSSRYLVKRTGEKVFLECVQDMDHENMFWYRQDPGLGLRLIYFSYDVKMKEKGDIPEGYSVSREKKERFSLILESASTNQTSMYLCASSLPGEETQYFGPGTRLLVL.

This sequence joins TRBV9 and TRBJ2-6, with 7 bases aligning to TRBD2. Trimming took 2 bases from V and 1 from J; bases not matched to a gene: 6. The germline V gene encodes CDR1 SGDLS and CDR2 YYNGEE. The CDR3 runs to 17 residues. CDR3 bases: TGTGCCAGCAGCGTGTACGCGGGAGCTTCTGGGGCCAACGTCCTGACTTTC. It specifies CASSVYAGASGANVLTF.

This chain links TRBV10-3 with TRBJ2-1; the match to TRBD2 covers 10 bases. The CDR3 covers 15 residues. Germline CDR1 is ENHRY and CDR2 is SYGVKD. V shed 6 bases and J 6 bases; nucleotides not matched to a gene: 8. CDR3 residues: CAISLLAGSGNEQFF. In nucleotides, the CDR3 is TGTGCCATCAGCTTACTAGCGGGAAGCGGCAATGAGCAGTTCTTC.

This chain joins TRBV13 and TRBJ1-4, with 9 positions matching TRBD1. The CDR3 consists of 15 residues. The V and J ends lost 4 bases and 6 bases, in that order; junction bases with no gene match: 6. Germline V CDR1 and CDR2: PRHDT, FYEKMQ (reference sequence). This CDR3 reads CASSSDRGVDEKLFF. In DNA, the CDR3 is TGTGCCAGCAGCTCGGACAGGGGAGTTGATGAAAAACTGTTTTTT.

CDR3 in amino acids: CAASGQPYEQYF. CDR3 nucleotides: TGTGCCGCAAGTGGGCAGCCCTACGAGCAGTACTTC. The chain recombines TRBV10-3 with TRBJ2-7, with D hard to call. V lost 11 bases and J 2 bases, leaving 13 bases between the germline ends. There are 12 residues in the CDR3. Germline CDR1 reads ENHRY; CDR2 reads SYGVKD.

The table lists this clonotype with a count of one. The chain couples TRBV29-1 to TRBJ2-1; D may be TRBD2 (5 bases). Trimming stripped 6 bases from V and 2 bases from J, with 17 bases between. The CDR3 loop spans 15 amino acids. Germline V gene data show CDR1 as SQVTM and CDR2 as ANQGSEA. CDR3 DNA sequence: TGCAGCGTAGTCCTAGGGAGTGGGACCTACAATGAGCAGTTCTTC. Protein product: CSVVLGSGTYNEQFF.

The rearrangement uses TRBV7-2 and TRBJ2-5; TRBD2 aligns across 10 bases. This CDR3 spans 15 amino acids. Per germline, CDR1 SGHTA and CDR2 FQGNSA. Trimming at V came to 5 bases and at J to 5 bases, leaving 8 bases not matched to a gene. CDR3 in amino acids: CASSILAGAGETQYF. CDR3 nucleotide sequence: TGTGCCAGCAGCATTCTAGCGGGAGCGGGGGAGACCCAGTACTTC.

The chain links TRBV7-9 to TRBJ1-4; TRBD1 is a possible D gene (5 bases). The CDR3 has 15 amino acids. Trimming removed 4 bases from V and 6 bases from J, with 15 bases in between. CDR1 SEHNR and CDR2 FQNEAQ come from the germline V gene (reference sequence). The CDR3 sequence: CASSSGHEEYEKLFF. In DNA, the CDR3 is TGTGCCAGCAGCTCCGGACACGAGGAATATGAAAAACTGTTTTTT. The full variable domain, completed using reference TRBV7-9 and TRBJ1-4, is DTGVSQNPRHKITKRGQNVTFRCDPISEHNRLYWYRQTLGQGPEFLTYFQNEAQLEKSRLLSDRFSAERPKGSFSTLEIQRTEQGDSAMYLCASSSGHEEYEKLFFGSGTQLSVL.

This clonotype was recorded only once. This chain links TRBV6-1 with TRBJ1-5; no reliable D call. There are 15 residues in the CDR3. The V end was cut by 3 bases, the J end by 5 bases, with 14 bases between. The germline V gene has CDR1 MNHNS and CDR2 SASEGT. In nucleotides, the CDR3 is TGTGCCAGCAGTGATTGGTATGATGCGGATCAGCCCCAGCATTTT. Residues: CASSDWYDADQPQHF.

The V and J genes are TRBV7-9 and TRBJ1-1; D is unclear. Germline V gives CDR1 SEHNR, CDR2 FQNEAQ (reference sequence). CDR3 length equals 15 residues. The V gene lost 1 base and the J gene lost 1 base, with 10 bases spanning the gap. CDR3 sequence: CASSLEQWGNTEAFF. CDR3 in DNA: TGTGCCAGCAGCTTAGAACAGTGGGGGAACACTGAAGCTTTCTTT.

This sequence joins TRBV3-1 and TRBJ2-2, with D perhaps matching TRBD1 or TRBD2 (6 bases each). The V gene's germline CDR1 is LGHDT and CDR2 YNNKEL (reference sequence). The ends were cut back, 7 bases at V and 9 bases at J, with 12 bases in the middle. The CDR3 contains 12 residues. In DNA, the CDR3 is TGTGCCAGCACGCTGGGGGGCCGGGAGCTGTTTTTT. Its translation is CASTLGGRELFF.